What follows are 13 T cell receptor beta chains derived from one specimen sequenced in a study of identical twins. TCRdb itself ran the 5' RACE reads through MiXCR, one entry per CDR3 protein. The sample holds about 530,000 distinct CDR3 sequences, roughly 15% seen once. The same data also contributed to another study, on yellow fever vaccine responses in identical twins.

The source material was CD4+ T cells sorted from blood. The source is a woman between 18 and 29 years old in good health.

This chain joins TRBV24-1 and TRBJ1-2; D is perhaps TRBD1 (6 bases). The CDR3 has 14 residues. V was trimmed by 9 bases and J by 2 bases, leaving 15 bases between them. CDR1 KGHDR and CDR2 SFDVKD come from the germline V gene. The CDR3 region is CATAKSGGNYGYTF. CDR3 nucleotide sequence: TGTGCCACCGCTAAGTCTGGGGGCAACTATGGCTACACCTTC.

This clonotype was observed a few times. V is TRBV7-2 and J is TRBJ2-7; unclear D gene. With 2 bases removed from V and 6 bases from J, the gap between germline ends came to 11 bases. The germline CDR1 and CDR2 sequences are SGHTA and FQGNSA. This CDR3 spans 13 amino acids. The CDR3 coding sequence is TGTGCCAGCAGCTTAATCCCCGCCGCCGAGCAGTACGTC. Encoded protein: CASSLIPAAEQYV.

This clonotype has only a few counts. This chain connects TRBV20-1 to TRBJ1-4; D not certain. V dropped 4 bases and J dropped 4 bases, with 13 bases sitting between them. The length of the CDR3 is 14 residues. Germline lookup yields CDR1 DFQATT and CDR2 SNEGSKA (reference sequence). This CDR3 reads CSATNRGSNEKLFF. The CDR3 DNA reads TGCAGTGCTACTAACAGAGGAAGTAATGAAAAACTGTTTTTT.

This clonotype has only a few counts. V gene TRBV19 combines with J gene TRBJ2-3; unclear D gene. The ends were cut back, 4 bases at V and 6 bases at J, with 11 bases in the middle. The length of the CDR3 is 13 residues. Germline V gene data show CDR1 as LNHDA and CDR2 as SQIVND (reference sequence). CDR3 sequence reads: CASSRTRVDTQYF. DNA for the CDR3: TGTGCCAGTAGTAGAACCCGGGTGGATACGCAGTATTTT.

The chain is built from TRBV2 and TRBJ2-3; perhaps TRBD2 as D (6 bases). Trimming left V 1 base short and J 3 bases short, with 17 bases between. This CDR3 region has 17 residues. CDR1 is SNHLY and CDR2 is FYNNEI in the germline V gene. The DNA of the CDR3 is TGTGCCAGCAGTGAAGGTTGGCGGGGTGTGGAGACAGATACGCAGTATTTT. It codes for CASSEGWRGVETDTQYF.

The rearrangement uses TRBV5-1 and TRBJ2-3; 9 nucleotides agree with TRBD1. Germline lookup yields CDR1 SGHRS and CDR2 YFSETQ. The CDR3 is 15 residues long. The junction had 11 bases not matched to a gene; V was cut back by 2 bases and J by 10 bases. The CDR3, as DNA: TGCGCCAGCAGCTTACCCCCCGGGACAGGGACTCCGCAGTATTTT. The encoded protein is CASSLPPGTGTPQYF.

This clonotype was picked up a small number of times. The V gene is TRBV5-1, the J gene TRBJ2-2; 9 bases line up with TRBD2. V lost 2 bases and J lost 1; bases outside the gene matches: 6. CDR1 is SGHRS and CDR2 is YFSETQ in the germline V gene. This CDR3 spans 17 amino acids. The DNA for the CDR3 is TGCGCCAGCAGCTTACCCGGGACTAGCAGGAACACCGGGGAGCTGTTTTTT. Translated: CASSLPGTSRNTGELFF.

The CDR3 coding sequence is TGCAGTGCTAGACTCCAGCGGGGCACAGATACGCAGTATTTT. Its translation: CSARLQRGTDTQYF. The chain couples TRBV20-1 to TRBJ2-3; maybe TRBD2 (6 bases). The germline V and J ends were trimmed by 2 bases and 1 base, with 10 bases remaining between them. Germline lookup yields CDR1 DFQATT and CDR2 SNEGSKA (reference sequence). The CDR3 consists of 14 residues.

V gene TRBV19 combines with J gene TRBJ1-1; D may be TRBD1 (5 bases). This CDR3 comprises 13 residues. Trimming shortened V by 3 bases and J by 4 bases, and 9 bases separated the two germline ends. Germline CDR1 LNHDA, CDR2 SQIVND (reference sequence). The DNA of the CDR3 is TGTGCCAGTAGTATGGGGCAGTCCACTGAAGCTTTCTTT. This codes for CASSMGQSTEAFF.

This clonotype turned up a few times. The chain carries TRBV7-2 and TRBJ2-5, with D maybe TRBD2 (6 bases). V lost 4 bases and J lost 3, with 18 bases in between. Germline V gene sequence: CDR1 SGHTA, CDR2 FQGNSA. This CDR3 has 16 residues. For the CDR3, the DNA is TGTGCCAGCAGCTCCTACCACGGGACTCTAAAAGAGACCCAGTACTTC. Its protein product is CASSSYHGTLKETQYF.

The gene calls are TRBV5-1 and TRBJ2-7, with 7 bases fitting TRBD1. The V gene end was trimmed by 4 bases and the J gene end by 4 bases; junction bases not matched to a gene: 11. The CDR3 contains 15 residues. Per germline, CDR1 SGHRS and CDR2 YFSETQ. CDR3 loop: CASSTAGDSDYEQYV. As DNA, the CDR3 is TGCGCCAGCAGCACGGCAGGGGACAGTGATTACGAGCAGTACGTC.

The CDR3 nucleotides read TGTGCCAGCAGCCGCGTACAGGGGGCAGGCTACGAGCAGTACTTC. Its translation: CASSRVQGAGYEQYF. The V call is TRBV7-2, the J call TRBJ2-7, with 9 bases that match TRBD1. Trimming removed 5 bases from V and 3 bases from J; junction bases left unmatched: 8. This CDR3 is built from 15 residues. Looked up from germline, CDR1 is SGHTA and CDR2 is FQGNSA.

This chain links TRBV10-3 with TRBJ2-7; D remains ambiguous. The CDR3 is 14 residues long. The germline V gene has CDR1 ENHRY and CDR2 SYGVKD. Trimming shortened V by 8 bases and J by 4 bases, and 18 bases separated the two germline ends. In DNA, the CDR3 is TGTGCCATCTCCCGGACGCGCCCCCCTTACGAGCAGTACTTC. Protein product: CAISRTRPPYEQYF.